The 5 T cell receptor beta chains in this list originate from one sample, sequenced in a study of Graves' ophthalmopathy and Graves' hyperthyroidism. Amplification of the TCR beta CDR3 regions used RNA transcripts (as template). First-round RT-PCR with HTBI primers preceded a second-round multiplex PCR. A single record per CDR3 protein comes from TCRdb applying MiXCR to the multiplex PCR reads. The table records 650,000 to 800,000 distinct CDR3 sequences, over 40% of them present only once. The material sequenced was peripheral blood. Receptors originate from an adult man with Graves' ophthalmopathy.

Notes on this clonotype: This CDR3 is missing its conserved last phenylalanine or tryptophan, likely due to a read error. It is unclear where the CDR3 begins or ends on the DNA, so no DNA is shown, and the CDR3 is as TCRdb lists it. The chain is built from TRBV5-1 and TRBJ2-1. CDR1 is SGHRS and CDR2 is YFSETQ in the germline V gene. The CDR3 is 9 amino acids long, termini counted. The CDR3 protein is CASSLAEGI.

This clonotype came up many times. CDR3 nucleotide sequence: TGTGCCAGCAGCCTCCCCGCGGGAAACACCGGGGAGCTGTTTTTT. Translation gives CASSLPAGNTGELFF. V is TRBV11-1 and J is TRBJ2-2, with D tentatively TRBD2 (6 bases). Germline V CDR1 and CDR2: SGHAT, FQDESV (reference sequence). V was cut by 5 bases and J by 2 bases, with 12 bases left in between. The CDR3 runs 15 residues.

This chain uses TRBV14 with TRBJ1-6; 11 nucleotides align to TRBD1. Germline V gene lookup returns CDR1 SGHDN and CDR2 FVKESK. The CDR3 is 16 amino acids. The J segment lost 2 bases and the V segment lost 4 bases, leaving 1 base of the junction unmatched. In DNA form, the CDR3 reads TGTGCCAGCAGCCCGGGACAGGGGGCCTATAATTCACCCCTCCACTTT. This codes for CASSPGQGAYNSPLHF.

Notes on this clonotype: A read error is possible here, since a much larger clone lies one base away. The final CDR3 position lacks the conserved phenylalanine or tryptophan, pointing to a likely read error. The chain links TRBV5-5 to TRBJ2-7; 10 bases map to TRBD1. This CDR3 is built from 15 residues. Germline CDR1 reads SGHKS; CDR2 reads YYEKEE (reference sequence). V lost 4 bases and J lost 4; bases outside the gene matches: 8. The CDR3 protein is CASSHTGTGVYEQYC. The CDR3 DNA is TGTGCCAGCAGCCATACCGGGACAGGGGTTTACGAGCAGTACTGC.

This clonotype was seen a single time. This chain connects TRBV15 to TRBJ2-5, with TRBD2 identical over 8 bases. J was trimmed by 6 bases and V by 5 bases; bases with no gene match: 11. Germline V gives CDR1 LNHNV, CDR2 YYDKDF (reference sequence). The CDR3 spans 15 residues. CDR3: CATSRLAGGLKTQYF. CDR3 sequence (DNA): TGTGCCACCAGCCGCCTGGCGGGGGGCCTCAAGACCCAGTACTTC.